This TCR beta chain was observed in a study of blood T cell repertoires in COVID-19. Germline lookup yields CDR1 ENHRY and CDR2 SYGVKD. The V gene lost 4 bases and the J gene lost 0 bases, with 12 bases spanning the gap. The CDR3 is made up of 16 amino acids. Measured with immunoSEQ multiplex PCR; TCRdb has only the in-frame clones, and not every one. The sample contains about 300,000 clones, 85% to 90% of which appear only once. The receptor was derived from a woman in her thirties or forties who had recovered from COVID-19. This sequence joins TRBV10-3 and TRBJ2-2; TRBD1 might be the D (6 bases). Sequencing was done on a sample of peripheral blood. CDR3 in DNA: TGTGCCATCAGTGTCGACAGGATCTCGAACACCGGGGAGCTGTTTTTT. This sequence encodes CAISVDRISNTGELFF.